The 5 T cell receptor beta chains listed next were all sequenced from one sample in a study of early T cells in non-severe SARS-CoV-2 infection. A single record per CDR3 protein comes from TCRdb applying MiXCR to the 5' RACE reads. The table records fewer than 90,000 distinct CDR3 sequences, 11% to 15% of them present only once. Source material: whole blood. The receptors were gathered from an adult who was a healthcare worker with PCR-confirmed SARS-CoV-2 infection or an uninfected control (not recorded which).

This chain uses TRBV30 with TRBJ1-6, with 7 bases matching TRBD1. CDR1 GTSNPN and CDR2 SVGIG come from the germline V gene (reference sequence). This CDR3 has 14 amino acids. V dropped 0 bases and J dropped 9; count of bases not matched to a gene: 5. CDR3 sequence reads: CAWSVTGAISPLHF. The CDR3 DNA is TGTGCCTGGAGTGTAACAGGGGCCATTTCACCCCTCCACTTT.

The chain carries TRBV12-3 or TRBV12-4 and TRBJ2-7; D unresolved. V shed 4 bases and J shed 7 bases, with 8 bases lying between them. The CDR3 has 11 amino acids. CDR3: CASSSLWEQYF. The CDR3 DNA reads as TGTGCCAGCAGTTCCCTCTGGGAGCAGTACTTC.

There are a few counts of this clonotype. This chain connects TRBV28 to TRBJ2-7; unclear D gene. Germline assignment: CDR1 MDHEN and CDR2 SYDVKM. V was pared by 5 bases and J by 3 bases, with 17 bases between. The CDR3 runs 15 residues. The CDR3 is CASSTRAEPVYEQYF. The CDR3 region has the DNA TGTGCCAGCAGTACCCGGGCGGAACCTGTCTACGAGCAGTACTTC.

This chain uses TRBV20-1 with TRBJ1-2; D gene uncertain. The CDR3 consists of 12 residues. The germline V gene encodes CDR1 DFQATT and CDR2 SNEGSKA (reference sequence). V was trimmed by 6 bases and J by 8 bases, leaving 16 bases between them. Here the CDR3 DNA reads TGCAGTGCCGCGCCGGAGGCATGGGGCTACACCTTC. It translates to CSAAPEAWGYTF.

V is TRBV29-1 and J is TRBJ1-1, with TRBD1 matching over 8 bases. There are 14 residues in the CDR3. CDR1 and CDR2 from the germline V gene are SQVTM and ANQGSEA. Unmatched junction bases numbered 11, after V lost 8 bases and J lost 3 bases. The CDR3 loop reads CSTSPTGVDTEAFF. Written as DNA, the CDR3 is TGCAGCACCAGCCCGACAGGGGTGGACACTGAAGCTTTCTTT. The full variable domain, rest sourced from reference TRBV29-1 and TRBJ1-1, is SAVISQKPSRDICQRGTSLTIQCQVDSQVTMMFWYRQQPGQSLTLIATANQGSEATYESGFVIDKFPISRPNLTFSTLTVSNMSPEDSSIYLCSTSPTGVDTEAFFGQGTRLTVV.